The clone carrying this TCR beta chain was detected a few times. The data were obtained in a study of Graves' ophthalmopathy and Graves' hyperthyroidism. On the study more broadly: The study drew peripheral blood at initial diagnosis, before any treatment.

Germline V lookup: CDR1 MDHEN, CDR2 SYDVKM. With 11 bases removed from V and 2 bases from J, the gap between germline ends came to 15 bases. This CDR3 is built from 13 residues. Transcripts of RNA were the source for amplifying TCR beta CDR3 regions. HTBI primers were employed in first-round RT-PCR, then a second-round multiplex PCR followed. One entry per CDR3 protein, called by TCRdb with MiXCR from the multiplex PCR reads. The sample holds about 410,000 distinct CDR3 sequences, 15% to 20% seen once. The sample comprised peripheral blood. The chain employs TRBV28 and TRBJ2-5; D might be TRBD2 (6 bases). This receptor was taken from a woman under 30 with Graves' ophthalmopathy. This CDR3 reads CASLSSVQETQYF. CDR3 coding DNA: TGTGCCTCCCTGTCTAGCGTACAAGAGACCCAGTACTTC.